Given below is one T cell receptor (beta chain) in context. Its target is not known. The data are from a study of post-analysis software for immune sequencing data. On the study more broadly: Relapsing-remitting, secondary progressive and progressive-relapsing forms made up the multiple sclerosis disease courses.

Germline CDR1 ENHRY, CDR2 SYGVKD. The length of the CDR3 is 14 residues. Losses at the gene ends were 5 bases for V and 8 bases for J; bases not matched to a gene: 9. General observations from the study: Higher frequency in patients than in controls was seen for roughly five TRBV segments, with TRBV5-6, TRBV5-1 and TRBV20-1 among them. Significantly lower normalized Chao1 diversity was found in patients with multiple sclerosis relative to controls. Same-batch preparations were strongly co-clustered by F measure.

The TCR beta cDNA libraries contained unique molecular identifiers. From the PCR reads, TCRdb called clonotypes with MiXCR, one entry per CDR3 protein. The sample records roughly 410,000 distinct CDR3 sequences, roughly 36% being singletons. The sample comprised blood. The gene calls are TRBV10-3 and TRBJ2-3, with TRBD2 matching over 8 bases. The TCR originated in a girl aged 10-17 years with multiple sclerosis. The CDR3 reads CAISTNGLAGTQYF. CDR3 bases: TGTGCCATCAGTACAAATGGACTAGCTGGTACGCAGTATTTT.